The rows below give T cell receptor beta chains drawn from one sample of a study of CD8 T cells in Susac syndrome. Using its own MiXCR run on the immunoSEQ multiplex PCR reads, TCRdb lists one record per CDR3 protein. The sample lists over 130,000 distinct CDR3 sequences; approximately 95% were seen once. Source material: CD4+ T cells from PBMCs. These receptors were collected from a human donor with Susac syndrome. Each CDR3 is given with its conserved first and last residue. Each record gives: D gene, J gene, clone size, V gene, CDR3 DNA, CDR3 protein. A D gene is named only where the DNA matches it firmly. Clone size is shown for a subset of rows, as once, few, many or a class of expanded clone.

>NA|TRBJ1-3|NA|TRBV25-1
TGTGCCAGCAGTGAGTTCAAACAGGGAACTGGAAACACCATATATTTT
CASSEFKQGTGNTIYF
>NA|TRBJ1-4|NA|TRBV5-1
TGCGCCAGCAGCGTGGGACCGAGTAATGAAAAACTGTTTTTT
CASSVGPSNEKLFF
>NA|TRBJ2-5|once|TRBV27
TGTGCCAGCAGTCCCATGTACCAAGAGACCCAGTACTTC
CASSPMYQETQYF
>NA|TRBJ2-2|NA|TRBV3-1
TGTGCCAGCAGCCGGGGGCTCACCGGGGAGCTGTTTTTT
CASSRGLTGELFF
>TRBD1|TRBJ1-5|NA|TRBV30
TGTGCCTGGGGACAGGACCCCAATCAGCCCCAGCATTTT
CAWGQDPNQPQHF
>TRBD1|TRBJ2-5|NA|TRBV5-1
TGCGCCAGCAGCGCGACAGGGGGCACCCTCGCAGAGACCCAGTACTTC
CASSATGGTLAETQYF
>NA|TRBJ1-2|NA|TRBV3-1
TGTGCCAGCAGCCAGAGGGCTGGATCCTATGGCTACACCTTC
CASSQRAGSYGYTF
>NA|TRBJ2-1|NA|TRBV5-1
TGCGCCAGCAGCTGGGAAGATCCCACCGGTGAGCAGTTCTTC
CASSWEDPTGEQFF
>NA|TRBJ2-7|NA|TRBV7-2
TGTGCCAGCAGCCCGCTGCACGAGCAGTACTTC
CASSPLHEQYF
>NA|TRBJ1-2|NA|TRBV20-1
TGCAGTGCTAGAAACTCAGGCATCCCTAACTATGGCTACACCTTC
CSARNSGIPNYGYTF
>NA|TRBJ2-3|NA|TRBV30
TGTGCCTGGAGTGTACAGGGACGACGCACAGATACGCAGTATTTT
CAWSVQGRRTDTQYF
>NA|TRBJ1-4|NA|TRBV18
TGTGCCAGCTCACGGGAGGCGGGTGAAAAACTGTTTTTT
CASSREAGEKLFF
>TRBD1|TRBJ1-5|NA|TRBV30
TGTGCCTGGAGCCCTTTTGGGACAGTCAATCAGCCCCAGCATTTT
CAWSPFGTVNQPQHF
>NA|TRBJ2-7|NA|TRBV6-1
TGTGCCAGCAGTGTCAAGGGTCTCTTAACCTACGAGCAGTACTTC
CASSVKGLLTYEQYF
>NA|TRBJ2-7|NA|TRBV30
TGTGCCTGGAGCCTCGGCAGCTCCTACGAGCAGTACTTC
CAWSLGSSYEQYF
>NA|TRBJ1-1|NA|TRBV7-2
TGTGCCAGCAGCTTATCCAGGGAGTACACTGAAGCTTTCTTT
CASSLSREYTEAFF
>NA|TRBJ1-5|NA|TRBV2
TGTGCCAGCAGTGTACAGGGAGATCAGCCCCAGCATTTT
CASSVQGDQPQHF
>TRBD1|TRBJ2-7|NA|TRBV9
TGTGCCAGCAGCGTAGAAGGGGACAGGTTCGAGCAGTACTTC
CASSVEGDRFEQYF
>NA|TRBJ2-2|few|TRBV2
TGTGCCAGCAGCCGTGCAGGGAACACCGGGGAGCTGTTTTTT
CASSRAGNTGELFF
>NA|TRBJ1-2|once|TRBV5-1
TGCGCCAGCAGCTCAGGCTCACAGGCCTATGGCTACACCTTC
CASSSGSQAYGYTF
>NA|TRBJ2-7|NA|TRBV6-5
TGTGCCAGCAGTCCACCGGTCGGGCGGCAGTACTTC
CASSPPVGRQYF
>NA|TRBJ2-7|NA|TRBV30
TGTGCCTGGAATTCGAACCGGTACGAGCAGTACTTC
CAWNSNRYEQYF
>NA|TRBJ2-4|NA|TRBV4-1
TGCGCCAGCAGCCAAGCCCTAGCGCTATGGGGGGAAAACATTCAGTACTTC
CASSQALALWGENIQYF
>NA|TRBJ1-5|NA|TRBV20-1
TGCAGTGCTACGGGGGGACTTGGCCAGCCCCAGCATTTT
CSATGGLGQPQHF
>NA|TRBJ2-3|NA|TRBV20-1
TGCAGTGCCAACCGGGACTTAACAGATACGCAGTATTTT
CSANRDLTDTQYF
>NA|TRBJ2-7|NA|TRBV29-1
TGCAGCGTTGTGGGAGACAGGTCTCCCTACGAGCAGTACTTC
CSVVGDRSPYEQYF
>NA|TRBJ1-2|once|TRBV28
TGTGCCAGCAGCCCCGTGGGAGACATAGGGGGGGGCTATGGCTACACCTTC
CASSPVGDIGGGYGYTF
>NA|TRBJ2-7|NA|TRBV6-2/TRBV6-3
TGTGCCAGCAGTTACTCGCAGGTCTCCTACGAGCAGTACTTC
CASSYSQVSYEQYF
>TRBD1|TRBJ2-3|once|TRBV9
TGTGCCAGCAGCGCGGACAGGGAGACAGATACGCAGTATTTT
CASSADRETDTQYF
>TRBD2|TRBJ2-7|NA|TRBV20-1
TGCAGTGCCGGGACTAGCAGTTCCTACGAGCAGTACTTC
CSAGTSSSYEQYF
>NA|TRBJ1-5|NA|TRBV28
TGTGCCAGCAGTCCCCCCGGGGGTTTAGGGGATCAGCCCCAGCATTTT
CASSPPGGLGDQPQHF
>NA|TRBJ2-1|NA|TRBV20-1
TGCAGTGCTAGAGTTGAAAAACAGCGGCTAAGCTACAATGAGCAGTTCTTC
CSARVEKQRLSYNEQFF
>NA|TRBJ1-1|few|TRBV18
TGTGCCAGCTCACCCGGGGGCCGGGACACTGAAGCTTTCTTT
CASSPGGRDTEAFF
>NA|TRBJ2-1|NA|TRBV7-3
TGTGCCAGCAGCTTGACAACAATTGGTGAGCAGTTCTTC
CASSLTTIGEQFF
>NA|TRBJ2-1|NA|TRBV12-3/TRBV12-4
TGTGCCAGCAGGGAGGACGAGTATGAGCAGTTCTTC
CASREDEYEQFF
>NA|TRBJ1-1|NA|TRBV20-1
TGCAGTGCGGAGGGCAGGGCGAGAGGGAACACTGAAGCTTTCTTT
CSAEGRARGNTEAFF
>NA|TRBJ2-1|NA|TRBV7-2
TGTGCCAGCAGCTTAGCCACCTACAATGAGCAGTTCTTC
CASSLATYNEQFF